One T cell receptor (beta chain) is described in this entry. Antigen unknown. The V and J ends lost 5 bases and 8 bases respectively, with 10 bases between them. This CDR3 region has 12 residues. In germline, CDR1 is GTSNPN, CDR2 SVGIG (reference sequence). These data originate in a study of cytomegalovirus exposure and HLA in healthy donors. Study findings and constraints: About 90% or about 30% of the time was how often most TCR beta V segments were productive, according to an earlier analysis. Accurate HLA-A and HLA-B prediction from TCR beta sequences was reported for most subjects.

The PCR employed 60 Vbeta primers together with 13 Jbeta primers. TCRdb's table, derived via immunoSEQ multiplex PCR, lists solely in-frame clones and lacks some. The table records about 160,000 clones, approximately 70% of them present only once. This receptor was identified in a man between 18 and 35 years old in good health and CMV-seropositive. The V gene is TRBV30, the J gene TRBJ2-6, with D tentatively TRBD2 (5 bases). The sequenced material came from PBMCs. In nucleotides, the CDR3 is TGTGCCTGGGAGGGCCTTCCCAACGTCCTGACTTTC. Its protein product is CAWEGLPNVLTF.